The clone carrying this T cell receptor (beta chain) appeared a single time. Its antigen remains unknown. The data were taken from a study of OX40 agonist ivuxolimab in advanced cancers. Study information: The dose-escalation group included hepatocellular carcinoma, melanoma, renal cell carcinoma and head and neck cancer.

Germline CDR1 SNHLY, CDR2 FYNNEI. V gave up 4 bases and J gave up 8 bases, with 12 bases separating them. This CDR3 has 13 residues. Autoimmune disease history or systemic immunosuppression meant exclusion. The data were produced by immunoSEQ multiplex PCR, yet TCRdb's version contains in-frame clones alone and is incomplete. The sample includes 90,000 to 100,000 clones, 70% to 90% of them seen just once. Study-level results: Both blood CD4+ and CD8+ T cells showed clonal growth by week 6 at 0.1 to 3.0 mg/kg. Expanded clones belonging to CD8+ T cells outnumbered, on average, those of CD4+.

The starting material was CD4+ or CD8+ T cells sorted from blood, obtained in a trial of the OX40 agonist ivuxolimab. The V and J genes are TRBV2 and TRBJ2-1; D remains unclear. The receptor's source is an adult with an advanced solid tumor such as melanoma, head and neck, liver or kidney cancer. The CDR3 loop is CASSGVAGDEQFF. The DNA for the CDR3 is TGTGCCAGCAGTGGAGTGGCTGGGGATGAGCAGTTCTTC.